This TCR beta chain derives from a study of regulatory T cells in long-lasting Graves disease. General study results and limits: Thyroid tissue went unstudied; only peripheral blood was examined. Favored gene segments in persistent disease were TRBV28, TRBJ1-2 and TRBJ2-5.

The sample's time point: newly diagnosed GD, antithyroid drugs for less than 3 months. TCR sequences were obtained from RNA taken from PBMCs. This clonotype occurred many times. No antigen is known for it. Trimming pared 4 bases from V and 7 bases from J, leaving 19 bases between. CDR1 is DFQATT and CDR2 is SNEGSKA in the germline V gene (reference sequence). The length of the CDR3 is 14 residues. iRepertoire HTBI primers and Arm-PCR of CDR3 regions built TCR beta libraries. TCRdb fed the multiplex PCR reads into MiXCR, producing one record per CDR3 protein. The repertoire holds 200,000 to 250,000 distinct CDR3 sequences, with around 18% as singletons.

J is TRBJ1-2 and V is TRBV20-1; D ambiguous. Sequences were derived from peripheral blood mononuclear cells (PBMCs), sampled at new diagnosis, from a patient treated with antithyroid drugs. This receptor was obtained from a female donor with Graves disease. The CDR3 DNA is TGCAGTGCTACTAAAGGAGGACTACATGGTGGCTACACCTTC. This sequence encodes CSATKGGLHGGYTF.